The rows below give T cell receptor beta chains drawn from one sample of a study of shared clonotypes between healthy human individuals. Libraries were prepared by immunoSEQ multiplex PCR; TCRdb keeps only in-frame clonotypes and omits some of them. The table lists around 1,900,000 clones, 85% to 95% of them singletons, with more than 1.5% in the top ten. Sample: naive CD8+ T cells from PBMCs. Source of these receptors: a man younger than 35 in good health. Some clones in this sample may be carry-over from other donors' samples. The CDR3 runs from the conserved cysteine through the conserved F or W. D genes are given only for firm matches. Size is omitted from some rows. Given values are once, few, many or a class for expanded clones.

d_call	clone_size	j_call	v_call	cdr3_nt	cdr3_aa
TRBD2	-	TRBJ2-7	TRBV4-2	TGTGCCAGCAGCCAAGTGGGGGAGGGAGGTTACGAGCAGTACTTC	CASSQVGEGGYEQYF
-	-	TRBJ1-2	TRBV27	TGTGCCAGCAGTTTATCACAGGGTTTTAACTATGGCTACACCTTC	CASSLSQGFNYGYTF
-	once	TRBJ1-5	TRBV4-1	TGCGCCAGCAGCCACCGGCAGGAGAGCGATCAGCCCCAGCATTTT	CASSHRQESDQPQHF
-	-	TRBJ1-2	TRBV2	TGTGCCCCCACCTTCTATTATGGCTACACCTTC	CAPTFYYGYTF
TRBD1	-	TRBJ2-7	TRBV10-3	TGTGCCATCAGGGAACCGGGACAGGGTAGCTACGAGCAGTACTTC	CAIREPGQGSYEQYF
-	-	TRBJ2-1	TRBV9	TGTGCCAGCAGCCCAAGAAGGGGGGGGACCTACAATGAGCAGTTCTTC	CASSPRRGGTYNEQFF
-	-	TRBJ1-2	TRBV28	TGTGCCAGCAGTTTCGGTGGTAACTATGGCTACGCCTTC	CASSFGGNYGYAF
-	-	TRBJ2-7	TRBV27	TGTGCCAGCAGTTTATATCCTTTGAGCTCCTACGAGCAGTACTTC	CASSLYPLSSYEQYF
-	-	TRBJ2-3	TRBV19	TGTGCCAGTAGTTCGCGGGACTTTATCACAGATACGCAGTATTTT	CASSSRDFITDTQYF
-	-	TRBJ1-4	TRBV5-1	TGCGCCAGCAGCTCCGAGGGAGGAACTAATGAAAAACTGTTTTTT	CASSSEGGTNEKLFF
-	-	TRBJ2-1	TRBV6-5	TGTGCCAGCAGTTCTAACTACAATGAGCAGTTCTTC	CASSSNYNEQFF
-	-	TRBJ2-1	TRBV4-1	TGCGCCAGCAGCCAAGAAGCGGTTTCCTACAATGAGCAGTTCTTC	CASSQEAVSYNEQFF
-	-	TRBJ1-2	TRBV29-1	TGCAGCGTTACAGGGACGCCGGGCTACACCTTC	CSVTGTPGYTF
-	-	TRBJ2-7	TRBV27	TGTGCCAGCAGTCACGCGACAGTACTCTACGAGCAGTACTTC	CASSHATVLYEQYF
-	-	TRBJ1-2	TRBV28	TGTGCCAGCAGTTTCCAACTGCGAGGCTACACCTTC	CASSFQLRGYTF
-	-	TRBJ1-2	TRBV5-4	TGTGCCAGCAGCTTACGGGCGTTCAATGGCTACACCTTC	CASSLRAFNGYTF
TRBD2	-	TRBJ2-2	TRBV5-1	TGCGCCAGCAGCTTGATGGGGGCTAGCGGGAGAGCGAACACCGGGGAGCTGTTTTTT	CASSLMGASGRANTGELFF
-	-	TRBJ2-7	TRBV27	TGTGCCAGCAGTCTTTCGACAGGACACACTTCCTACGAGCAGTACTTC	CASSLSTGHTSYEQYF
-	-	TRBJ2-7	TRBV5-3	TGTGCCAGAAGCTTGGTCTTCTTCTACGAGCAGTACTTC	CARSLVFFYEQYF
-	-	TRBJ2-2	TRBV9	TGTGCCAGCAGCGGCCAGAACACCGGGGAGCTGTTTTTT	CASSGQNTGELFF
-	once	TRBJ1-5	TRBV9	TGTGCCAGCAGCTCAGAAGGGAATCAGCCCCAGCATTTT	CASSSEGNQPQHF
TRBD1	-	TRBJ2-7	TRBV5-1	TGCGCCAGCAGCCCCGGGACAGGGTCCTACGAGCAGTACTTC	CASSPGTGSYEQYF
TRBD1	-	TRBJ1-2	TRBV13	TGTGCCAGCAGCACCAGACAGGGGGTCTATGGCTACACCTTC	CASSTRQGVYGYTF
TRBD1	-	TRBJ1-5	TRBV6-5	TGTGCCAGCAGGGACAGGGGAGGCAATCAGCCCCAGCATTTT	CASRDRGGNQPQHF
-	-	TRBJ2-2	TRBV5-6	TGTGCCAGCAGCCCCGGGATCTACACCGGGGAGCTGTTTTTT	CASSPGIYTGELFF
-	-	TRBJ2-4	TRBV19	TGTGCCAGTAACGGAGACATTCAGTACTTC	CASNGDIQYF
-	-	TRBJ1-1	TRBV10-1	TGCGCCAGCAGTGAAATCCGTCCCTCGGCCTCCCGAGTGAACACTGAAGCTTTCTTT	CASSEIRPSASRVNTEAFF
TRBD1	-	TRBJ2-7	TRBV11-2	TGTGCCAGCAGCTTAGGGGCAGGGGGTACCTACGAGCAGTACTTC	CASSLGAGGTYEQYF
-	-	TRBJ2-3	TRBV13	TGTGCCAGCAGCCCACGGATCTCTCTCGGTACAGATACGCAGTATTTT	CASSPRISLGTDTQYF
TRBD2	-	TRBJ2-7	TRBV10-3	TGTGCCATCAGTGAGGCGACTAGCGGGAGCTACGAGCAGTACTTC	CAISEATSGSYEQYF
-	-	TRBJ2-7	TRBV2	TGTGCCAGCAGTGCGGTAACCGGTTCTTCCTACGAGCAGTACTTC	CASSAVTGSSYEQYF
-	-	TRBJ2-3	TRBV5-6	TGTGCCAGCAGCCCGAGAGTTACCAGCACAGATACGCAGTATTTT	CASSPRVTSTDTQYF
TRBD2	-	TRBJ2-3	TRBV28	TGTGCCAGCAGGTCCGGGACTAGCGGGCCCGAAGTAGTCACAGATACGCAGTATTTT	CASRSGTSGPEVVTDTQYF
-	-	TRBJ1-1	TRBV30	TGTGCCTGGAGTGTCCCCTACACTGAAGCTTTCTTT	CAWSVPYTEAFF
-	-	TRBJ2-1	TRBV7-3	TGTGCCAGCGACGATGGGAATGAGCAGTTCTTC	CASDDGNEQFF
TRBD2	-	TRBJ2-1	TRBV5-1	TGCGCCAGCAGCTTGGATCTTGCGGGAGATGAGCAGTTCTTC	CASSLDLAGDEQFF
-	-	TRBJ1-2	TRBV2	TGTGCCAGCAGTGAACACACCCCGAACTATGGCTACACCTTC	CASSEHTPNYGYTF
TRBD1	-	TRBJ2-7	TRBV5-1	TGCGCCAGCAGCCCCACAGGGGGCTACCACGAGCAGTACTTC	CASSPTGGYHEQYF
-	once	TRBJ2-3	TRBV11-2	TGTGCCAGCAGCAATTGGCGGGATGGGACAGATACGCAGTATTTT	CASSNWRDGTDTQYF
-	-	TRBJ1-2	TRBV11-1	TGTGCCAGCAGCTTTTCCCCGGGGGCGGACTATGGCTACACCTTC	CASSFSPGADYGYTF
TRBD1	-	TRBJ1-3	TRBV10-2	TGCGCCAGCAGTTTAGACAGGGGATCTGGAAACACCATATATTTT	CASSLDRGSGNTIYF
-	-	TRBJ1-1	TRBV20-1	TGCAGTGCTAGAGAGGTCGGGGAAGCTTTCTTT	CSAREVGEAFF
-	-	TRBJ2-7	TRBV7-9	TGTGCCAGCAGCTTAGGAGGATTCCCCTACGAGCAGTACTTC	CASSLGGFPYEQYF
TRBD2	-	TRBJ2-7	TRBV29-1	TGCAGCGTTGAAGATCGAAGCGGGAGACCCGACGAGCAGTACTTC	CSVEDRSGRPDEQYF
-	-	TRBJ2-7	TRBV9	TGTGCCAGCAGCCAATCGGCCCCCCAAATGGGGAGCGCCTACGAGCAGTACTTC	CASSQSAPQMGSAYEQYF
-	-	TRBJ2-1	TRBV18	TGTGCCAGCTCACACAATGGGCCCGGGCGTTGGGGGTCGAGCTCCTACAATGAGCAGTTCTTC	CASSHNGPGRWGSSSYNEQFF
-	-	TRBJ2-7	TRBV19	TGTGCCAGTAGTCCCCTTGACAGCCTCGTGGAGCAGTACTTC	CASSPLDSLVEQYF
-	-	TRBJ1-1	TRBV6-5	TGTGCCATTAAACCCTCGTTCAGGAACACTGAAGCTTTCTTT	CAIKPSFRNTEAFF
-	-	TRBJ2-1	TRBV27	TGTGCCAGCAGCGTATTGACCCCCAGTAATGAGCAGTTCTTC	CASSVLTPSNEQFF
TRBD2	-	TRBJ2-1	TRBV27	TGTGCCAGCAGTGGGCTAGCGGGAGTTGACAATGAGCAGTTCTTC	CASSGLAGVDNEQFF
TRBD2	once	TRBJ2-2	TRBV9	TGTGCCAGCAGCGTAGGTCGGGGGGCGAACACCGGGGAGCTGTTTTTT	CASSVGRGANTGELFF
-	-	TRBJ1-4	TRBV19	TGTGCCAGTAGTATTAGGACAAGAGCGGAAAAACTGTTTTTT	CASSIRTRAEKLFF
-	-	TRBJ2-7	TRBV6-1	TGTGCCAGCAGTGAAAAGGGGAGCGGCGAGCAGTACTTC	CASSEKGSGEQYF
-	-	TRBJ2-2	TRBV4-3	TGCGCCAGCAGCCAAGATAGGGCCGATTTGAACACCGGGGAGCTGTTTTTT	CASSQDRADLNTGELFF
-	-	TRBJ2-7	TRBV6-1	TGTGCCAGCAGACGCCCCCGTACAGGGAGCTACGAGCAGTACTTC	CASRRPRTGSYEQYF
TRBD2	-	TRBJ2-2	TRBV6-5	TGTGCCAGCAGGAGCGGGAGGGCGAACACCGGGGAGCTGTTTTTT	CASRSGRANTGELFF
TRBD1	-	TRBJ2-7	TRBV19	TGTGCCAGTAGTATGGGACAGGGGAGCTCCTACGAGCAGTACTTC	CASSMGQGSSYEQYF